Reported below is one TCR beta chain. The CDR3 spans 15 residues. The V end lost 4 bases, the J end lost 3 bases, and 16 bases lay between the germline ends. From germline, CDR1 is LGHDT and CDR2 YNNKEL (reference sequence). This sample is drawn from a study of blood T cell repertoires in COVID-19. Study-wide context: Donors in the United States, Italy and Spain gave samples during acute or convalescent COVID-19. T cells, B-cell-depleted T cells, or PBMCs supplied cDNA or gDNA.

Per the study methods: By means of reference gene primer amplification, nucleated cell counts were estimated. TCRdb's table, derived via immunoSEQ multiplex PCR, lists solely in-frame clones and lacks some. That table furnishes V, J and clone size, whereas the DNA furnished D and trimming. The profile shows approximately 240,000 clones, 82% of them singletons. The chain joins TRBV3-1 (or the pseudogene TRBV3-2) to TRBJ2-7, with a tentative D call TRBD1 (5 bases). The sequence was collected from a woman of 80 years or more with active or convalescent COVID-19. Sequenced material: peripheral blood. CDR3 loop: CASSPWASGYYEQYF. In nucleotides, the CDR3 is TGTGCCAGCAGCCCGTGGGCGTCAGGGTACTACGAGCAGTACTTC.